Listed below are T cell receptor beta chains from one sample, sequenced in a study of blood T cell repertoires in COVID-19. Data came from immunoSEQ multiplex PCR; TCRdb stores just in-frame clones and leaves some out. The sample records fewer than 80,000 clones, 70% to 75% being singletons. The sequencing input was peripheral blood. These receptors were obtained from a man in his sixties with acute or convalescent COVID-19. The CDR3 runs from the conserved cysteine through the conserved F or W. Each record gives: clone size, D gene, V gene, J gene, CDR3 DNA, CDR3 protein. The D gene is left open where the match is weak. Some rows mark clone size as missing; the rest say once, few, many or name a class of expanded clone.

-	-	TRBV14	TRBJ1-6	TGTGCCAGCAGCCCTCAAGGGGTGTCCTATAATTCACCCCTCCACTTT	CASSPQGVSYNSPLHF
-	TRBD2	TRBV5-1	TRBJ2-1	TGCGCCAGCAGCTTGGCCTTCCTAGCGGGGAATGAGCAGTTCTTC	CASSLAFLAGNEQFF
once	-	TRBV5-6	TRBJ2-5	TGTGCCAGCAGCCAATCCATCGAGACCCAGTACTTC	CASSQSIETQYF
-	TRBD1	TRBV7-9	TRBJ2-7	TGTGCCAGCGGGACAGGGGGCGACGAGCAGTACTTC	CASGTGGDEQYF
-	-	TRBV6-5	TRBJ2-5	TGTGCCAGCAACTCGGGAAGGGGGTCGGAGACCCAGTACTTC	CASNSGRGSETQYF
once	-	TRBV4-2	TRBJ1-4	TGTGCCAGCAGCCAAGATCAGGGTGATGCAACTAATGAAAAACTGTTTTTT	CASSQDQGDATNEKLFF
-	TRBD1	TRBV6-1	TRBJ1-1	TGTGCCAGCAGTGAGGGGACAGGGGTATCTGAAGCTTTCTTT	CASSEGTGVSEAFF
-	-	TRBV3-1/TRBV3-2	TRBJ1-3	TGTGCCAGCAGCCCACAGGAGAGCTCTGGAAACACCATATATTTT	CASSPQESSGNTIYF
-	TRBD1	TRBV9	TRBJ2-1	TGTGCCAGCAGCGTAGGGGGACAGGACTTCAATGAGCAGTTCTTC	CASSVGGQDFNEQFF
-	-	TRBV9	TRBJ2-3	TGTGCCAGCAGCGTAGGAGGGGATACGCAGTATTTT	CASSVGGDTQYF
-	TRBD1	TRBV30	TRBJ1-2	TGTGCCTGGAGTGTAGGGACAGGGGGTAGTAGCGGCTACACCTTC	CAWSVGTGGSSGYTF
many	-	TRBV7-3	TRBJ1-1	TGTGCCAGCAGCCCCACAGGGAGGGACACTGAAGCTTTCTTT	CASSPTGRDTEAFF
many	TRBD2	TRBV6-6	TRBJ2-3	TGTGCCAGCAGTTACGCGGGAGTTTACACAGATACGCAGTATTTT	CASSYAGVYTDTQYF
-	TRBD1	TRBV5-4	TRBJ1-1	TGTGCCAGCAGCTTGGCCAAGGACAGGGTTCAGGACACTGAAGCTTTCTTT	CASSLAKDRVQDTEAFF
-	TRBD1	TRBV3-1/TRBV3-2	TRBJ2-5	TGTGCCAGCAGCCTCGGACAGGGTAGGGAGACCCAGTACTTC	CASSLGQGRETQYF
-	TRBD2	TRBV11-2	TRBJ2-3	TGTGCCAGCAGCGGTAGCGGGAGGGCCGCAGATACGCAGTATTTT	CASSGSGRAADTQYF
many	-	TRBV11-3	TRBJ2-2	TGTGCCAGCAGCTTAGCCGTGGGGGAGCTGTTTTTT	CASSLAVGELFF